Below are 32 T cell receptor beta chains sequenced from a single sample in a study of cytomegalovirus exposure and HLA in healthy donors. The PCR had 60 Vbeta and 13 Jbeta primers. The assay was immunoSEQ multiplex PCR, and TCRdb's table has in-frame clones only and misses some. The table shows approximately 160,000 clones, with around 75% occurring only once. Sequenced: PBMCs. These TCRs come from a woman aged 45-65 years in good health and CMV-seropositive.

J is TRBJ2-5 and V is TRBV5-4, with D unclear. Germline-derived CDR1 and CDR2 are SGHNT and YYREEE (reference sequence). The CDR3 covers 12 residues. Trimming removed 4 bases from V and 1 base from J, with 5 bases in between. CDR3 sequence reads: CASSQAQETQYF. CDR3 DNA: TGTGCCAGCAGCCAAGCCCAAGAGACCCAGTACTTC.

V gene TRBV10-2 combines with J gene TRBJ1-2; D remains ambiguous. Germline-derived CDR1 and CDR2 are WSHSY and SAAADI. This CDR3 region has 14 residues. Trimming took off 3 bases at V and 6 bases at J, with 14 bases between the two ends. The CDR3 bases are TGCGCCAGCAGTGAAACTTTAGGGAGCAATGGCTACACCTTC. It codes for CASSETLGSNGYTF.

Written as DNA, the CDR3 is TGTGCCAGCAGTTACCTGAGTGACGGGAGCACAGATACGCAGTATTTT. Its protein product is CASSYLSDGSTDTQYF. The rearrangement uses TRBV6-5 and TRBJ2-3; D unresolved. V was shortened by 2 bases and J by 0 bases, with 12 bases between the two germline ends. Germline-derived CDR1 and CDR2 are MNHEY and SVGAGI. This CDR3 spans 16 amino acids.

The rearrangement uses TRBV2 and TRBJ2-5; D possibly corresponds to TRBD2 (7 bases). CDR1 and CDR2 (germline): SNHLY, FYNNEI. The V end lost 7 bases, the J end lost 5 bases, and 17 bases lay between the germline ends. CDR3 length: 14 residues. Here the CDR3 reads CASTWGGAGETQYF. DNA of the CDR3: TGTGCCAGCACCTGGGGGGGGGCGGGTGAGACCCAGTACTTC.

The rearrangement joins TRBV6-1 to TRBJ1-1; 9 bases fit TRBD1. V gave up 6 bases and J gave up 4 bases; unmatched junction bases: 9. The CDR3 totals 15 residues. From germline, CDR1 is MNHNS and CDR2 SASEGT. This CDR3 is CASRDLGQGGTEAFF. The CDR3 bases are TGTGCCAGCAGGGACTTGGGACAGGGTGGCACTGAAGCTTTCTTT.

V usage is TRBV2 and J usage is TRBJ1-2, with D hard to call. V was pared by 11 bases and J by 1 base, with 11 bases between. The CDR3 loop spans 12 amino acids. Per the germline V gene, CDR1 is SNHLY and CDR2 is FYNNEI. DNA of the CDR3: TGTGCCGGAGGAGAACGTAACTATGGCTACACCTTC. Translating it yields CAGGERNYGYTF.

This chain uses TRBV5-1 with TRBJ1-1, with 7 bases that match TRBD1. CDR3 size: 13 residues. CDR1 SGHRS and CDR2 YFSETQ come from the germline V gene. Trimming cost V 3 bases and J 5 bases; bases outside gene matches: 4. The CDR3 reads CASSSTGKTEAFF. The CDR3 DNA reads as TGCGCCAGCAGCTCGACAGGGAAGACTGAAGCTTTCTTT.

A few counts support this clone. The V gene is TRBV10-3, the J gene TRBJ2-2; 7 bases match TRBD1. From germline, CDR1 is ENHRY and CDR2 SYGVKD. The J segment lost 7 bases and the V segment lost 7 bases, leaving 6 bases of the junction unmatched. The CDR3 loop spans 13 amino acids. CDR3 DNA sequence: TGTGCCATCAAGACGACAGGGCTCGGGGAGCTGTTTTTT. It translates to CAIKTTGLGELFF.

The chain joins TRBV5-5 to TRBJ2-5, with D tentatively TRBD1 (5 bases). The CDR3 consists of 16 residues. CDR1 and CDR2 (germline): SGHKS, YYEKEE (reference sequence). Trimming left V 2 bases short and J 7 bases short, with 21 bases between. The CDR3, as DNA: TGTGCCAGCAGCTTCCTCGGACAAGAGGCGATCGGGACCCAGTACTTC. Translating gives CASSFLGQEAIGTQYF.

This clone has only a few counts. The CDR3 DNA follows: TGCGCCAGCCAAATCAGGGCATCAACCCAAAACACTGAAGCTTTCTTT. The encoded protein is CASQIRASTQNTEAFF. The V and J genes are TRBV5-1 and TRBJ1-1; D perhaps matches TRBD1 (5 bases). With 7 bases removed from V and 2 bases from J, the gap between germline ends came to 21 bases. This CDR3 is built from 16 residues. The V gene's germline CDR1 is SGHRS and CDR2 YFSETQ.

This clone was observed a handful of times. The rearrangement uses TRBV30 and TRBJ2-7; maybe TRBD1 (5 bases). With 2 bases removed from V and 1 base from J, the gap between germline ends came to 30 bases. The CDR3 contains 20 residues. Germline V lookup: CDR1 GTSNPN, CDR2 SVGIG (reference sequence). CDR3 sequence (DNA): TGTGCCTGGAGTCCATCTCCCGGACACGTACAGAAAAAATGGTCCTACGAGCAGTACTTC. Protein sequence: CAWSPSPGHVQKKWSYEQYF.

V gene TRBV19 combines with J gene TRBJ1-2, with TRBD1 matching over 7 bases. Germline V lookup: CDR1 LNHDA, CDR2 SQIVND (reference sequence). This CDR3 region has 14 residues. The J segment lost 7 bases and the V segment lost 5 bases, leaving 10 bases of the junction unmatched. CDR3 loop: CASSLTGVKAGYTF. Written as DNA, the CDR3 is TGTGCCAGTAGTTTAACAGGGGTAAAAGCTGGCTACACCTTC. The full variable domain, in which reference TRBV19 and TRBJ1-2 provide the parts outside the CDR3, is DGGITQSPKYLFRKEGQNVTLSCEQNLNHDAMYWYRQDPGQGLRLIYYSQIVNDFQKGDIAEGYSVSREKKESFPLTVTSAQKNPTAFYLCASSLTGVKAGYTFGSGTRLTVV.

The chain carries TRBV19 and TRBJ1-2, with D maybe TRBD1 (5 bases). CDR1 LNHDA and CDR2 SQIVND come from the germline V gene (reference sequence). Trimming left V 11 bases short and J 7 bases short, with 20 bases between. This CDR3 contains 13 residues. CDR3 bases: TGTGCCGCTCACCGGGGGGACGCCGGTGGCTACACCTTC. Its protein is CAAHRGDAGGYTF. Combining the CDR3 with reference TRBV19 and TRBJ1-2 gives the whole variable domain DGGITQSPKYLFRKEGQNVTLSCEQNLNHDAMYWYRQDPGQGLRLIYYSQIVNDFQKGDIAEGYSVSREKKESFPLTVTSAQKNPTAFYLCAAHRGDAGGYTFGSGTRLTVV.

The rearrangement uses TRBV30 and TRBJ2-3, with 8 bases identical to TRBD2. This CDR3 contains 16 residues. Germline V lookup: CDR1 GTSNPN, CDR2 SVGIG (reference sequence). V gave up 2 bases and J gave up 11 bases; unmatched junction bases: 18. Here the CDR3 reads CAWSSATSRGGPKQYF. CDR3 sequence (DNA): TGTGCCTGGAGTTCGGCGACTAGCCGGGGGGGGCCAAAGCAGTATTTT. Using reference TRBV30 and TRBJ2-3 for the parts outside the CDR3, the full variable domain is SQTIHQWPATLVQPVGSPLSLECTVEGTSNPNLYWYRQAAGRGLQLLFYSVGIGQISSEVPQNLSASRPQDRQFILSSKKLLLSDSGFYLCAWSSATSRGGPKQYFGPGTRLTVL.

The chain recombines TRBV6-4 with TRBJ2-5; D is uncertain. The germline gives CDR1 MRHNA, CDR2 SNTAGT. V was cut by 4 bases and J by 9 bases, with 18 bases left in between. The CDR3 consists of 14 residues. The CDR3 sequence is CASSGIPDSLPQYF. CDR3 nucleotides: TGTGCCAGCAGTGGAATACCCGACTCGCTACCCCAGTACTTC.

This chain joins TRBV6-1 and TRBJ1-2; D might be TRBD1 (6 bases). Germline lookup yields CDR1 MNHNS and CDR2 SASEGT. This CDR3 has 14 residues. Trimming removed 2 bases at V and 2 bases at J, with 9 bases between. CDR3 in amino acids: CASSEYQGNYGYTF. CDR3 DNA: TGTGCCAGCAGTGAATATCAGGGGAACTATGGCTACACCTTC.

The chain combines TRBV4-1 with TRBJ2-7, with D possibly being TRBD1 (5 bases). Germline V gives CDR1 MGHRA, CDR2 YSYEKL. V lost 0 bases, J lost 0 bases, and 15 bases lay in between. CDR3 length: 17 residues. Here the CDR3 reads CASSQDFRALGSYEQYF. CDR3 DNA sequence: TGCGCCAGCAGCCAAGACTTCAGGGCCCTCGGCTCCTACGAGCAGTACTTC.

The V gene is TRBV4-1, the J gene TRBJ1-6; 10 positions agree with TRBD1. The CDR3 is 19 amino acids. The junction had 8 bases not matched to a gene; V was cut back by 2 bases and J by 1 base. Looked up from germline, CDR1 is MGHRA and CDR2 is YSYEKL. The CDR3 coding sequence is TGCGCCAGCAGCCAACAACCCAGGACAGGGGGATCCTATAATTCACCCCTCCACTTT. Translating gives CASSQQPRTGGSYNSPLHF.

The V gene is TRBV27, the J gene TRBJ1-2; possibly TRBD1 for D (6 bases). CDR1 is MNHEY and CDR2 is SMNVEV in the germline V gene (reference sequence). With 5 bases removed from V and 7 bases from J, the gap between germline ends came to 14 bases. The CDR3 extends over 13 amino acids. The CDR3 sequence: CASSPSGAGGYTF. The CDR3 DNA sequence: TGTGCCAGCAGTCCCTCAGGGGCGGGTGGCTACACCTTC.

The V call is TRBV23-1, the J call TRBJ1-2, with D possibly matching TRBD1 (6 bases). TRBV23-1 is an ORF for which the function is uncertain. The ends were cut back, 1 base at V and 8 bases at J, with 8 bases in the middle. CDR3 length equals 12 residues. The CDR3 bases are TGCGCCAGCAGTCAATATGGGGGCGGCTACACCTTC. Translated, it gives CASSQYGGGYTF.

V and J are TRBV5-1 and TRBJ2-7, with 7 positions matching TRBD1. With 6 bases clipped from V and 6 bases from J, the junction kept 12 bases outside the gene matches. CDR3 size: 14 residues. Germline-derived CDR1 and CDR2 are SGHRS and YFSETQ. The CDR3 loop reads CASNERQGLGEQYF. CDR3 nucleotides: TGCGCCAGCAATGAAAGACAGGGTCTCGGCGAGCAGTACTTC.

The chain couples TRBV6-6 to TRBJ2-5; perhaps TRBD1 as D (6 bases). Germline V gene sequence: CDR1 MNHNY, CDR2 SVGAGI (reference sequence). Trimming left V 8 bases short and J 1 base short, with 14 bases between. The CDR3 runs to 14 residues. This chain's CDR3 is CASAYREIQETQYF. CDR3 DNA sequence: TGTGCCAGCGCCTACAGGGAAATCCAAGAGACCCAGTACTTC.

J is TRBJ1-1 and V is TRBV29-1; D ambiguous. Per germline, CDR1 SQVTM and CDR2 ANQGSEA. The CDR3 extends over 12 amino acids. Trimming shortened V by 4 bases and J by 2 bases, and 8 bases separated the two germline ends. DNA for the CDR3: TGCAGCGTTGCACTACTTAACACTGAAGCTTTCTTT. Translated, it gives CSVALLNTEAFF.

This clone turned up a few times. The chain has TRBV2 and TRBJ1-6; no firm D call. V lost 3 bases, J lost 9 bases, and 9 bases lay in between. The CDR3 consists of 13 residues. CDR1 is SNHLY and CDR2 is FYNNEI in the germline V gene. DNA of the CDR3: TGTGCCAGCAGTGAGGTTGAGGGTTCACCCCTCCACTTT. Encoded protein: CASSEVEGSPLHF.

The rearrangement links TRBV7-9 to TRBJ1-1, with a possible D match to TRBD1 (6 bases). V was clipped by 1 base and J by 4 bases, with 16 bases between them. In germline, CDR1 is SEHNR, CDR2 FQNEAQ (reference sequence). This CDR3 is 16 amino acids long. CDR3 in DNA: TGTGCCAGCAGCTTAGTCCCCACAGGGATAGGCACTGAAGCTTTCTTT. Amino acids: CASSLVPTGIGTEAFF.

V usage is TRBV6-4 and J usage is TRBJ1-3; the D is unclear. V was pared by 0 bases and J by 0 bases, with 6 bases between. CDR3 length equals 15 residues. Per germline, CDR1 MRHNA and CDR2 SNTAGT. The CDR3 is CASSDSFISGNTIYF. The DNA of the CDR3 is TGTGCCAGCAGTGACTCTTTTATCTCTGGAAACACCATATATTTT.

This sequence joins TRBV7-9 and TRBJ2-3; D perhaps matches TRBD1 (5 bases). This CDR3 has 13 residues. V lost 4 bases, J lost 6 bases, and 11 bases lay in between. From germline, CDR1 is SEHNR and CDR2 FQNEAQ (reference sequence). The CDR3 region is CASSYPGADTQYF. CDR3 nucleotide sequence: TGTGCCAGCAGCTACCCTGGGGCCGATACGCAGTATTTT.

The chain's CDR3 is CASRGRTYEQYF. In DNA form, the CDR3 reads TGTGCCAGCAGGGGCAGAACCTACGAGCAGTACTTC. This chain connects TRBV6-5 to TRBJ2-7, with D uncertain. Per germline, CDR1 MNHEY and CDR2 SVGAGI. V shed 6 bases and J shed 2 bases, with 8 bases lying between them. The CDR3 totals 12 residues.

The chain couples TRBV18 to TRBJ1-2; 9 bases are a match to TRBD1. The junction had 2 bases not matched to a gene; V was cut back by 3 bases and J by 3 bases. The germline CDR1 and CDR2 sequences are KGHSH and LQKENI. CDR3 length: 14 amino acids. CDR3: CASSPGDRDYGYTF. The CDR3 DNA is TGTGCCAGCTCACCGGGGGACAGGGACTATGGCTACACCTTC.

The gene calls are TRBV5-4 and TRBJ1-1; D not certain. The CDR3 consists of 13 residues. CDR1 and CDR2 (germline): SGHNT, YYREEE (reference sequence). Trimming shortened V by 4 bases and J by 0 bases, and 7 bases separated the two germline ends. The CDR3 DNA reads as TGTGCCAGCAGCCCGAGAATGAACACTGAAGCTTTCTTT. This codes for CASSPRMNTEAFF.

The CDR3, as DNA: TGTGCCAGCAGCGTACTAGACAGGGGGGATTCACCCCTCCACTTT. Amino acid sequence: CASSVLDRGDSPLHF. V gene TRBV9 combines with J gene TRBJ1-6; 9 nucleotides agree with TRBD1. The germline gives CDR1 SGDLS, CDR2 YYNGEE. The J segment lost 8 bases and the V segment lost 1 base, leaving 4 bases of the junction unmatched. The CDR3 is 15 residues long.

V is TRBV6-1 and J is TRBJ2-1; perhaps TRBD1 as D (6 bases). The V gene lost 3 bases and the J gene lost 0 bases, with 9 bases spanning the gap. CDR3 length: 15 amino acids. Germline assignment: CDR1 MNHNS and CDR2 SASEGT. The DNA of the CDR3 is TGTGCCAGCAGTGATCCAGGGGCCTCCTACAATGAGCAGTTCTTC. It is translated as CASSDPGASYNEQFF.